These 23 T cell receptor beta chains originate from one sample sequenced in a study of blood T cell repertoires in COVID-19. The protocol was immunoSEQ multiplex PCR, while the TCRdb copy is restricted to in-frame clones and leaves out a portion. The table lists about 430,000 clones, around nine tenths of them singletons. The specimen sequenced was PBMCs or T cells enriched from blood (not recorded which). The receptors stem from a young woman who had been exposed to COVID-19.

V usage is TRBV4-2 and J usage is TRBJ2-2; D is ambiguous. The CDR3 totals 14 residues. Trimming took 7 bases from V and 1 from J, leaving 10 bases between them. Looked up from germline, CDR1 is LGHNA and CDR2 is YNFKEQ. CDR3 loop: CASTSPENTGELFF. The CDR3 nucleotides read TGTGCCAGCACATCCCCAGAGAACACCGGGGAGCTGTTTTTT.

The genes are TRBV27 and TRBJ2-3; 8 bases agree with TRBD2. CDR3 length: 15 amino acids. Germline CDR1 is MNHEY and CDR2 is SMNVEV (reference sequence). Trimming removed 6 bases from V and 5 bases from J; junction bases left unmatched: 10. The CDR3 protein is CASSINRGGQDTQYF. As DNA, the CDR3 is TGTGCCAGCAGCATAAACCGGGGGGGCCAAGATACGCAGTATTTT.

This chain joins TRBV27 and TRBJ2-7, with TRBD1 identical over 8 bases. Germline-derived CDR1 and CDR2 are MNHEY and SMNVEV (reference sequence). The ends lost 1 base at V and 6 bases at J; junction bases unmatched: 8. The CDR3 covers 15 residues. This chain's CDR3 is CASSLFGQGTVEQYF. CDR3 DNA sequence: TGTGCCAGCAGTTTATTTGGACAGGGCACCGTCGAGCAGTACTTC.

This chain uses TRBV28 with TRBJ1-2; D not certain. From germline, CDR1 is MDHEN and CDR2 SYDVKM. Trimming shortened V by 5 bases and J by 4 bases, and 11 bases separated the two germline ends. CDR3 length: 13 residues. Written as DNA, the CDR3 is TGTGCCAGCAGTACCGCCTACTTCTATGGCTACACCTTC. Residues: CASSTAYFYGYTF.

The V call is TRBV28, the J call TRBJ2-7; 8 bases match TRBD2. This CDR3 has 12 residues. J was trimmed by 3 bases and V by 10 bases; bases with no gene match: 5. Looked up from germline, CDR1 is MDHEN and CDR2 is SYDVKM. Written as DNA, the CDR3 is TGTGCCACCGCCGGGGGGGTCTACGAGCAGTACTTC. Translation gives CATAGGVYEQYF.

Notes on this clone: Other DNA sequences in this sample translate to the same CDR3. V usage is TRBV7-2 and J usage is TRBJ2-1; D is uncertain. Germline CDR1 and CDR2: SGHTA and FQGNSA. V dropped 2 bases and J dropped 6 bases, with 8 bases sitting between them. The CDR3 extends over 13 amino acids. The CDR3: CASSLLAGNEQFF. The CDR3 DNA reads as TGTGCCAGCAGCTTATTGGCTGGCAATGAGCAGTTCTTC.

The chain links TRBV3-1 (or the pseudogene TRBV3-2) to TRBJ2-3; TRBD2 agrees at 8 bases. The CDR3 has 17 residues. Germline V gives CDR1 LGHDT, CDR2 YNNKEL (reference sequence). The ends lost 2 bases at V and 1 base at J; junction bases unmatched: 8. The CDR3 loop reads CASSQSSAGGRTDTQYF. The CDR3 DNA follows: TGTGCCAGCAGCCAATCCTCCGCGGGGGGACGCACAGATACGCAGTATTTT.

This clone was seen only once. This chain uses TRBV6-2 or TRBV6-3 with TRBJ2-1; D is uncertain. The germline CDR1 and CDR2 sequences are MNHEY and SVGEGT. This CDR3 comprises 14 residues. V gave up 3 bases and J gave up 4 bases, with 10 bases separating them. CDR3 sequence reads: CASSYSPEYNEQFF. The DNA of the CDR3 is TGTGCCAGCAGTTATAGCCCCGAATACAATGAGCAGTTCTTC.

This chain links TRBV6-5 with TRBJ2-2; TRBD1 aligns across 7 bases. The J segment lost 4 bases and the V segment lost 8 bases, leaving 4 bases of the junction unmatched. The CDR3 has 13 amino acids. In germline, CDR1 is MNHEY, CDR2 SVGAGI. The CDR3 region has the DNA TGTGCCAGCGAGACAGGGCTCACCGGGGAGCTGTTTTTT. This translates into CASETGLTGELFF.

This chain links TRBV6-2 or TRBV6-3 with TRBJ2-1; 8 nucleotides align to TRBD2. V trimming: 0 bases; J trimming: 0 bases; junction bases outside the gene matches: 10. The CDR3 consists of 19 residues. The germline gives CDR1 MNHEY, CDR2 SVGEGT. This CDR3 is CASSYSAGGHHPSYNEQFF. In DNA form, the CDR3 reads TGTGCCAGCAGTTACTCGGCGGGAGGCCACCACCCCTCCTACAATGAGCAGTTCTTC.

The J gene is TRBJ2-5, the V gene TRBV10-3; tentatively, D is TRBD2 (6 bases). The length of the CDR3 is 17 residues. Germline values: CDR1 ENHRY, CDR2 SYGVKD. Trimming stripped 5 bases from V and 5 bases from J, with 24 bases between. This CDR3 reads CAISPTAPSATIETQYF. Here the CDR3 DNA reads TGTGCCATCAGTCCCACAGCACCTAGCGCTACCATCGAGACCCAGTACTTC.

The genes are TRBV6-5 and TRBJ2-7; D is unclear. This CDR3 is built from 11 residues. CDR1 MNHEY and CDR2 SVGAGI come from the germline V gene. Trimming removed 5 bases from V and 6 bases from J, with 8 bases in between. The CDR3 region is CASSLNSEQYF. CDR3 nucleotide sequence: TGTGCCAGCAGTCTTAATTCCGAGCAGTACTTC.

This sequence joins TRBV5-4 and TRBJ2-3; the match to TRBD1 covers 7 bases. Germline-derived CDR1 and CDR2 are SGHNT and YYREEE (reference sequence). The CDR3 is 17 residues long. J lost 0 bases, V lost 4 bases, and 11 bases had no gene match. The CDR3 DNA reads TGTGCCAGCAGCAAACAGGGGATCCGTTCTAGCACAGATACGCAGTATTTT. The encoded protein is CASSKQGIRSSTDTQYF.

This chain connects TRBV4-2 to TRBJ1-2; D is ambiguous. V gave up 0 bases and J gave up 9 bases, with 14 bases separating them. Per the germline V gene, CDR1 is LGHNA and CDR2 is YNFKEQ. The CDR3 is made up of 14 amino acids. In DNA form, the CDR3 reads TGTGCCAGCAGCCAAGATCGGAGCTCGTATAGCTACACCTTC. Protein sequence: CASSQDRSSYSYTF.

The chain recombines TRBV9 with TRBJ2-7, with D perhaps matching TRBD2 (6 bases). In germline, CDR1 is SGDLS, CDR2 YYNGEE. V lost 3 bases and J lost 5, with 15 bases in between. The CDR3 is made up of 14 amino acids. CDR3 protein: CASSGEGLTDEQYF. CDR3 sequence (DNA): TGTGCCAGCAGCGGAGAGGGACTCACGGACGAGCAGTACTTC.

The chain links TRBV19 to TRBJ1-2, with D unclear. Germline CDR1 reads LNHDA; CDR2 reads SQIVND (reference sequence). This CDR3 is built from 12 residues. V lost 3 bases to trimming and J lost 5 bases, with 7 bases between them. DNA of the CDR3: TGTGCCAGTAGTATTATGGAGTATGGCTACACCTTC. Its translation is CASSIMEYGYTF.

The chain employs TRBV6-5 and TRBJ1-4, with 7 bases that match TRBD1. This CDR3 contains 14 residues. The germline V gene encodes CDR1 MNHEY and CDR2 SVGAGI. V gave up 6 bases and J gave up 4 bases; unmatched junction bases: 5. The CDR3 DNA reads TGTGCCAGCAGACCGGGACAGAGTAATGAAAAACTGTTTTTT. This gives the protein CASRPGQSNEKLFF.

The chain links TRBV18 to TRBJ1-2, with TRBD1 matching over 9 bases. V lost 6 bases, J lost 2 bases, and 10 bases stayed unmatched. Germline CDR1 KGHSH, CDR2 LQKENI. CDR3 length: 16 amino acids. The CDR3 spells CASSHVTGGENYGYTF. The CDR3 DNA reads as TGTGCCAGCTCCCACGTAACAGGGGGCGAAAACTATGGCTACACCTTC.

V gene TRBV19 combines with J gene TRBJ1-5; D is perhaps TRBD1 (6 bases). The germline CDR1 and CDR2 sequences are LNHDA and SQIVND (reference sequence). The V and J ends lost 4 bases and 6 bases respectively, with 10 bases between them. This CDR3 has 13 residues. The CDR3: CASSKAGVQPQHF. The CDR3 coding sequence is TGTGCCAGTAGTAAGGCAGGGGTTCAGCCCCAGCATTTT.

This chain uses TRBV6-2 or TRBV6-3 with TRBJ2-7; 8 bases align to TRBD2. This CDR3 region has 15 residues. V dropped 6 bases and J dropped 4; count of bases not matched to a gene: 11. Germline V lookup: CDR1 MNHEY, CDR2 SVGEGT. CDR3 loop: CASSLPGLVIYEQYF. The CDR3 nucleotides read TGTGCCAGCAGCCTTCCGGGACTAGTGATTTACGAGCAGTACTTC.

The gene calls are TRBV7-2 and TRBJ1-2; D is undetermined. Germline V gene data show CDR1 as SGHTA and CDR2 as FQGNSA. V was trimmed by 2 bases and J by 5 bases, leaving 9 bases between them. This CDR3 is 13 amino acids long. The CDR3 DNA is TGTGCCAGCAGCTTATCGGCGACTTATGGCTACACCTTC. Amino acids: CASSLSATYGYTF.

CDR3 amino acids: CASSELSGGAFRTEAFF. The CDR3, as DNA: TGTGCCAGCAGTGAATTGTCAGGGGGCGCGTTTCGCACTGAAGCTTTCTTT. This chain joins TRBV25-1 and TRBJ1-1; 8 bases map to TRBD1. The germline gives CDR1 MGHDK, CDR2 SYGVNS. The V and J ends lost 1 base and 4 bases, in that order; junction bases with no gene match: 11. The CDR3 runs to 17 residues.

This clone has only a few counts. V is TRBV27 and J is TRBJ2-5; weak D call: TRBD1 (6 bases). Germline CDR1 MNHEY, CDR2 SMNVEV (reference sequence). CDR3 length: 14 residues. The V and J ends lost 5 bases and 4 bases respectively, with 14 bases between them. For the CDR3, the DNA is TGTGCCAGCAGTCGGTTTAAAGGGGGAGAGACCCAGTACTTC. This translates into CASSRFKGGETQYF.